A single sample is the source of the 8 T cell receptor beta chains below, sequenced in a study of cytomegalovirus exposure and HLA in healthy donors. In the PCR, 60 Vbeta and 13 Jbeta primers were used. Clones were sequenced by immunoSEQ multiplex PCR, and TCRdb holds only the in-frame ones, with some missing. Of roughly 120,000 clones in the sample, around 81% were seen once. Sequenced input: PBMCs. The receptors stem from a woman aged 30 to 39 in good health and CMV-seronegative.

This clone was recorded only once. At the DNA level, this CDR3 is encoded by other sequences in the same sample as well. The V and J genes are TRBV5-1 and TRBJ2-3, with 11 positions matching TRBD2. CDR1 is SGHRS, CDR2 YFSETQ, per germline. The J segment lost 5 bases and the V segment lost 3 bases, leaving 2 bases of the junction unmatched. CDR3 length equals 14 residues. The CDR3 DNA follows: TGCGCCAGCAGCTCAGGACTAGCGGGAGATACGCAGTATTTT. Its protein is CASSSGLAGDTQYF.

As to this clone: One end of the junction is discordant with germline, which a read error may explain. The identical CDR3 is also encoded by other nucleotide sequences in the sample. The chain is built from TRBV7-2 and TRBJ2-3, with D possibly TRBD1 on 5 matching bases. Germline lookup yields CDR1 SGHTA and CDR2 FQGNSA. This CDR3 contains 13 residues. CDR3 nucleotide sequence: TGTGCCAGTAGCTTACCAGGGTTGGATACGCAGTATTTT. Protein: CASSLPGLDTQYF.

The rearrangement links TRBV7-2 to TRBJ2-3; 8 bases align to TRBD2. This CDR3 contains 15 residues. V dropped 5 bases and J dropped 11; count of bases not matched to a gene: 15. Germline V gene sequence: CDR1 SGHTA, CDR2 FQGNSA. DNA for the CDR3: TGTGCCAGCAGCCCCTGGCGGGAGGTATCCTTGGGGCAGTATTTT. Translating it yields CASSPWREVSLGQYF.

The chain recombines TRBV4-1 with TRBJ1-6, with TRBD1 matching 11 bases. CDR3 length equals 18 residues. Germline-derived CDR1 and CDR2 are MGHRA and YSYEKL. V was clipped by 3 bases and J by 3 bases; unmatched bases: 7. CDR3 amino acids: CASSHEGQGAYYNSPLHF. As DNA, the CDR3 is TGCGCCAGCAGCCACGAAGGACAGGGGGCATACTATAATTCACCCCTCCACTTT.

V usage is TRBV7-2 and J usage is TRBJ2-4, with TRBD2 identical over 7 bases. V trimming: 2 bases; J trimming: 7 bases; junction bases outside the gene matches: 8. The CDR3 sequence is 15 residues long. Germline assignment: CDR1 SGHTA and CDR2 FQGNSA. CDR3 coding DNA: TGTGCCAGCAGCTTAATCCAGCGGGATATGAACATTCAGTACTTC. Translating it yields CASSLIQRDMNIQYF.

The chain joins TRBV18 to TRBJ2-7, with 10 bases identical to TRBD2. The germline gives CDR1 KGHSH, CDR2 LQKENI. CDR3 length equals 14 residues. Trimming cost V 3 bases and J 4 bases; bases outside gene matches: 3. Here the CDR3 DNA reads TGTGCCAGCTCACCGACTAGCGGGTGGTACGAGCAGTACTTC. Protein sequence: CASSPTSGWYEQYF.

The chain carries TRBV20-1 and TRBJ2-7, with TRBD2 matching over 7 bases. Per germline, CDR1 DFQATT and CDR2 SNEGSKA (reference sequence). The J segment lost 1 base and the V segment lost 7 bases, leaving 1 base of the junction unmatched. The CDR3 covers 11 residues. CDR3 bases: TGCAGTGGGCGGGGGTCCTACGAGCAGTACTTC. Its protein is CSGRGSYEQYF.

This chain connects TRBV27 to TRBJ2-5; TRBD2 aligns across 8 bases. The CDR3 is 16 amino acids. V lost 5 bases and J lost 2; bases outside the gene matches: 10. Germline V CDR1 and CDR2: MNHEY, SMNVEV (reference sequence). The CDR3 bases are TGTGCCAGCAGTCCCTCCCCACTAGCGGCACAAGAGACCCAGTACTTC. Amino acid sequence: CASSPSPLAAQETQYF.